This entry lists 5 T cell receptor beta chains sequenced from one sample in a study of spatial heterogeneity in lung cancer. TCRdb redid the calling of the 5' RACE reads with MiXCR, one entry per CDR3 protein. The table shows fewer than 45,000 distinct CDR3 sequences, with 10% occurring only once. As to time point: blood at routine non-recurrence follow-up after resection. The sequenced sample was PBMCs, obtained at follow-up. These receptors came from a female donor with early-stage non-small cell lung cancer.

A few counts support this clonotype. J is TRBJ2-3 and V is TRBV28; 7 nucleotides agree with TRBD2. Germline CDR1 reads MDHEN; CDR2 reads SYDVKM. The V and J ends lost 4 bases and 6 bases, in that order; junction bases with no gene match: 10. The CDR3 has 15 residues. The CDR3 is CASSSAKSGGDTQYF. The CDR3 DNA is TGTGCCAGCAGTTCCGCTAAATCCGGGGGGGATACGCAGTATTTT.

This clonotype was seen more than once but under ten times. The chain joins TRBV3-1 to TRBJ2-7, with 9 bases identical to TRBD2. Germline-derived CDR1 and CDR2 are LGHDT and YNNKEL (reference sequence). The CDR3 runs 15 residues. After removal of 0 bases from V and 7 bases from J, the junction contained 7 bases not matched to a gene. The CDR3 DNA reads TGTGCCAGCAGCCAAGAATTGGCGGGGGGGCGTGAGCAGTACTTC. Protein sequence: CASSQELAGGREQYF.

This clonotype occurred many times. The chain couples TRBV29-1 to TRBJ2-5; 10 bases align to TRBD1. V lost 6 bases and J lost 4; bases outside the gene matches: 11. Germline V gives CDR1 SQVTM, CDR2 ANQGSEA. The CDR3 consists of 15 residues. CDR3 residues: CSVELWGQGRETQYF. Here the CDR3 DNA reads TGCAGCGTCGAGCTCTGGGGACAGGGGCGAGAGACCCAGTACTTC.

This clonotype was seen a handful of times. The CDR3 reads CASSEAEDTANEQYF. In nucleotides, the CDR3 is TGTGCCAGCAGTGAGGCCGAAGACACAGCCAACGAGCAGTACTTC. The V call is TRBV28, the J call TRBJ2-7; D call uncertain. Germline values: CDR1 MDHEN, CDR2 SYDVKM. The CDR3 is 15 residues long. V dropped 5 bases and J dropped 5 bases, with 19 bases sitting between them. Together with reference TRBV28 and TRBJ2-7, the CDR3 gives the full variable domain: DVKVTQSSRYLVKRTGEKVFLECVQDMDHENMFWYRQDPGLGLRLIYFSYDVKMKEKGDIPEGYSVSREKKERFSLILESASTNQTSMYLCASSEAEDTANEQYFGPGTRLTVT.

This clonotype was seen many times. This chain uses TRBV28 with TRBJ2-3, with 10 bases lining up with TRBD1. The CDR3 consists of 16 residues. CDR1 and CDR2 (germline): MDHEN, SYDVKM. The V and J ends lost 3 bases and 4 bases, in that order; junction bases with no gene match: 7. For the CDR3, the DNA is TGTGCCAGCAGTTTTAGAGACAGGGGGCTTGCAGATACGCAGTATTTT. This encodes CASSFRDRGLADTQYF.